This T cell receptor beta chain stems from a study of CD8+CD57+ T cells in acquired aplastic anemia (dated by TCRdb to 2017 to 2018). Broadly, across the study: DNA extracted from sorted CD4+ and CD8+ cells had a mean of approximately 3 ug, with a range of roughly 0.19 to 27.4 ug. An average of approximately 10 million reads for CD4+ cells and approximately 11 million reads for CD8+ cells was obtained from healthy donor samples. Beyond this particular receptor, the publication reports: No significant difference in CD8+ Simpson's diversity was found between patients and healthy controls (P=0.060). Roughly 29 CD8+ CDR3 sequences were found in both patients and controls but appeared to be highly expressed in patients and within the immunodominant clones of the patients.

In this study, sorted CD4+ and CD8+ T cells from the blood of healthy subjects and of severe aplastic anemia patients had their TCR repertoires deep-sequenced. Ficoll-Paque density gradient centrifugation was used to isolate peripheral blood mononuclear cells. Before DNA extraction, CD4+ and CD8+ T cells were sorted by FACS or by magnetic beads. Profiling of TCR beta VDJ combinations and CDR3 sequences used genomic DNA as the template. TCR repertoire sequencing was run on an Illumina HiSeq 2000. On the study's bioinformatics: Repertoire assessment relied on Simpson's diversity index, CDR3 size and DJ length profiles, and TRBV/TRBJ rearrangement plots. The immunodominant clone was defined as the most abundant DNA sequence in deep sequencing data. CDR3 amino acid sequences were screened for sharing across subjects and compared with published repertoires and the VDJdb database. TCRdb passed the public sequencing reads through fastp at Q25 and MiXCR, retaining productive beta sequences. Merged by CDR3 protein, the rows form single entries marked with the most common genes and DNA. The V and J calls were not made by the authors but by TCRdb's processing. For this sample there are roughly 80,000 distinct CDR3 sequences; roughly half appear just once. The top ten clones comprise 65% to 80% of the sample.

The table lists this clonotype with many counts. Its cognate antigen has yet to be identified. The sample holds no much larger clone one base away, and base qualities are not on file. This clonotype was sampled from a human donor in good health, serving as a control. What was sequenced was sorted CD4+, CD8+, or CD8+CD57+ T cells (not recorded which) from PBMCs.

The DNA reads as follows: TGTGCCAGCAGGAAGGGACTAGCGGGGTCCCAAGAGACCCAGTACTTC. It specifies CASRKGLAGSQETQYF. The chain is encoded by TRBV2 joined to TRBJ2-5; TRBD2 fits 13 bases in the junction. From V the trimming removes 6 bases and from J it removes 1 base, while the gene matches leave 5 bases of the junction unaccounted for. For CDR1 and CDR2, the germline V gene lists SNHLY and FYNNEI. The CDR3 contains 16 residues, cysteine and phenylalanine counted. CDR3 DNA is the only sequence kept; it has 48 bases, read in frame from the first base.